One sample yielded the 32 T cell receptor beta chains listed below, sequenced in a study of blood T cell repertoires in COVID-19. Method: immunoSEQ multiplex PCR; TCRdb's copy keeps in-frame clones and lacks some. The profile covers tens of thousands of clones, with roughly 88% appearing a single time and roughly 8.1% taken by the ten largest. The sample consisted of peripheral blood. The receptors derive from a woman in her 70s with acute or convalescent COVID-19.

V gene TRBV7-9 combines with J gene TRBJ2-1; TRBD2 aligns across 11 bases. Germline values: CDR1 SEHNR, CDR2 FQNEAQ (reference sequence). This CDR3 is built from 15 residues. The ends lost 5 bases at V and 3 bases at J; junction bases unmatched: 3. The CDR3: CASSLGLADYNEQFF. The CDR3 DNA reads TGTGCCAGCAGCCTGGGACTAGCGGACTACAATGAGCAGTTCTTC.

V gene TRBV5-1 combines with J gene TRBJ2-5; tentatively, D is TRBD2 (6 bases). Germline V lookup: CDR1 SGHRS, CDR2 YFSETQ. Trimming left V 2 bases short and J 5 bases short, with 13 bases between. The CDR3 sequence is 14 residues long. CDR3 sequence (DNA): TGCGCCAGCAGCTTCACTAGCACGACGGAGACCCAGTACTTC. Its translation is CASSFTSTTETQYF.

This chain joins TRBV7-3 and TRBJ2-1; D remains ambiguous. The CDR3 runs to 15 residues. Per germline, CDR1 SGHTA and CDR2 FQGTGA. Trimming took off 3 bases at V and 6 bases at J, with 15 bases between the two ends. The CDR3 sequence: CASSFLAGFGNEQFF. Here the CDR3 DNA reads TGTGCCAGCAGCTTCCTTGCCGGGTTTGGCAATGAGCAGTTCTTC.

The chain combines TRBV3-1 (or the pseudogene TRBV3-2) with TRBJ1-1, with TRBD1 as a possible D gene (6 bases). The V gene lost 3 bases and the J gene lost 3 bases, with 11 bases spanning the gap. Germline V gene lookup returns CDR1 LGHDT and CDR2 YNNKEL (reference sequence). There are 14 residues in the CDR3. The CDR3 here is CASSQKGVHTEAFF. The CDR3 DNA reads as TGTGCCAGCAGCCAGAAGGGGGTTCACACTGAAGCTTTCTTT.

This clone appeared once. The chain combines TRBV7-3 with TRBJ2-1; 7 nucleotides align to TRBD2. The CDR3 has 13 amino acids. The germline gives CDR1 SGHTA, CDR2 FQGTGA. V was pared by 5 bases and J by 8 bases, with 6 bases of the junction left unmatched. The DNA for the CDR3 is TGTGCCAGCAGCCACGGACTAGACTATGAGCAGTTCTTC. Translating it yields CASSHGLDYEQFF. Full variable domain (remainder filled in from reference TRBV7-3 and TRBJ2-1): GAGVSQTPSNKVTEKGKYVELRCDPISGHTALYWYRQSLGQGPEFLIYFQGTGAADDSGLPNDRFFAVRPEGSVSTLKIQRTERGDSAVYLCASSHGLDYEQFFGPGTRLTVL.

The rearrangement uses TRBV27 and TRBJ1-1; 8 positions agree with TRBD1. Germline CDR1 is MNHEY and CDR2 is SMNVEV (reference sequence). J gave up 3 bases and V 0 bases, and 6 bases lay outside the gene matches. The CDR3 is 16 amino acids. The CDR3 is CASSLSPTGAYTEAFF. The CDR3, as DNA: TGTGCCAGCAGTTTATCGCCGACAGGGGCTTACACTGAAGCTTTCTTT.

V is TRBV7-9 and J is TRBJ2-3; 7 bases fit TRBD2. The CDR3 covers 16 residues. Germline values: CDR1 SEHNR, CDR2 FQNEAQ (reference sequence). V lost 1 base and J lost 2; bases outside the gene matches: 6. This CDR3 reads CASSLGLADFTDTQYF. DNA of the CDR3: TGTGCCAGCAGCTTAGGGCTAGCGGACTTCACAGATACGCAGTATTTT. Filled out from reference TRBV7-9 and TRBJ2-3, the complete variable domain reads DTGVSQNPRHKITKRGQNVTFRCDPISEHNRLYWYRQTLGQGPEFLTYFQNEAQLEKSRLLSDRFSAERPKGSFSTLEIQRTEQGDSAMYLCASSLGLADFTDTQYFGPGTRLTVL.

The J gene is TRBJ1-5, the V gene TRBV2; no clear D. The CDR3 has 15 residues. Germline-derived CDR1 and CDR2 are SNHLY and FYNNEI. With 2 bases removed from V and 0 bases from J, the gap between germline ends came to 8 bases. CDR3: CASSEYSYSNQPQHF. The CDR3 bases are TGTGCCAGCAGTGAATACAGCTATAGCAATCAGCCCCAGCATTTT.

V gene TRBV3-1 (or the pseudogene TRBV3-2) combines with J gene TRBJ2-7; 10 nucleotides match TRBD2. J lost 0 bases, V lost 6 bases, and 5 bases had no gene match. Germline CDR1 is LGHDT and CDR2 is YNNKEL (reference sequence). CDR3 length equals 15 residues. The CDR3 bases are TGTGCCAGCAGTTTTTGGACTAGCGGCTCCTACGAGCAGTACTTC. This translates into CASSFWTSGSYEQYF.

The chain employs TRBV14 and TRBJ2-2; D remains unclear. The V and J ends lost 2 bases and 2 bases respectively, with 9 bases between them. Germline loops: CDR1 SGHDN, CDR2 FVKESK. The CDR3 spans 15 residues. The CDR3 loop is CASSQPTSNTGELFF. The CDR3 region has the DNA TGTGCCAGCAGCCAACCGACAAGCAACACCGGGGAGCTGTTTTTT.

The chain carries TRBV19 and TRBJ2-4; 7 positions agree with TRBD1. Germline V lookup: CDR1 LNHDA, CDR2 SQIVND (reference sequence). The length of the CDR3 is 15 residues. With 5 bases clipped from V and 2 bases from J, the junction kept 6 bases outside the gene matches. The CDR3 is CASSDAGGSKNIQYF. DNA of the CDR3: TGTGCCAGTAGTGACGCAGGGGGATCCAAAAACATTCAGTACTTC. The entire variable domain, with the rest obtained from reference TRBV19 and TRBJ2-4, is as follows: DGGITQSPKYLFRKEGQNVTLSCEQNLNHDAMYWYRQDPGQGLRLIYYSQIVNDFQKGDIAEGYSVSREKKESFPLTVTSAQKNPTAFYLCASSDAGGSKNIQYFGAGTRLSVL.

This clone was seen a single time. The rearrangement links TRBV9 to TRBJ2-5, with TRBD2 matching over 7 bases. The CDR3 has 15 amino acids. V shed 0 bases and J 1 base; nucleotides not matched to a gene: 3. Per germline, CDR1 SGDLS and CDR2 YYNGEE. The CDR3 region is CASSVGLASQETQYF. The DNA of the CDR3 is TGTGCCAGCAGCGTAGGACTAGCATCCCAAGAGACCCAGTACTTC.

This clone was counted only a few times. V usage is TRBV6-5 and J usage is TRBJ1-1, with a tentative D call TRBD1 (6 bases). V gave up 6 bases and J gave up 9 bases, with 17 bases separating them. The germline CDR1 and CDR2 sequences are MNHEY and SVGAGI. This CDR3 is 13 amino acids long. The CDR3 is CASSQPGQPKAFF. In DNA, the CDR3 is TGTGCCAGCAGCCAACCAGGACAGCCCAAAGCTTTCTTT.

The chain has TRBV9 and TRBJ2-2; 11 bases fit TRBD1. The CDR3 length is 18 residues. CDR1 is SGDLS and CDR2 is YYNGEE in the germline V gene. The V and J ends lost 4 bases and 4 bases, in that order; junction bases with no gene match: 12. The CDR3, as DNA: TGTGCCAGCAGCCCCTGGAGGGACAGGGGGTGGGGCACCGGGGAGCTGTTTTTT. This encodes CASSPWRDRGWGTGELFF.

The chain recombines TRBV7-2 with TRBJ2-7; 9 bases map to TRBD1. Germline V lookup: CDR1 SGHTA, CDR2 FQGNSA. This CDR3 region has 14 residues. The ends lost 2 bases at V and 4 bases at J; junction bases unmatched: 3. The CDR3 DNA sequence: TGTGCCAGCAGCTTATTACAGGGGGCGTACGAGCAGTACTTC. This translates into CASSLLQGAYEQYF.

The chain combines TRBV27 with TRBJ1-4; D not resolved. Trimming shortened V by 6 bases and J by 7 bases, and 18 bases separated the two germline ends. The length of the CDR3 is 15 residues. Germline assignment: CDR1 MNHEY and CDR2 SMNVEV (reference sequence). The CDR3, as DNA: TGTGCCAGCAGCCGCCTCACCGGGGTATCTGAAAAACTGTTTTTT. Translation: CASSRLTGVSEKLFF.

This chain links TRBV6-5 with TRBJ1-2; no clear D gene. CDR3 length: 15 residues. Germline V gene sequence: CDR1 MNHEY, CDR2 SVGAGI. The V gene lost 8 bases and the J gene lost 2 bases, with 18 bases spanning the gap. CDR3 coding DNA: TGTGCCAGCTCTCCTACTTGGCAGGCGAACTATGGCTACACCTTC. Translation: CASSPTWQANYGYTF.

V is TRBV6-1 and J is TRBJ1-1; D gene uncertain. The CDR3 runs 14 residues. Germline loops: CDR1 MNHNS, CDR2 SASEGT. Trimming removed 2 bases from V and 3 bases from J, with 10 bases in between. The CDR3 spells CASSEMREYTEAFF. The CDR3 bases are TGTGCCAGCAGTGAAATGAGGGAGTACACTGAAGCTTTCTTT.

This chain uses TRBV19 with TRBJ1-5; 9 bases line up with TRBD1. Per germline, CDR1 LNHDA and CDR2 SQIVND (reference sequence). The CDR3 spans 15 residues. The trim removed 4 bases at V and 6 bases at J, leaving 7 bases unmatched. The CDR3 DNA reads TGTGCCAGTAGTACAACAGGGGGCGGTGGTCAGCCCCAGCATTTT. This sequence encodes CASSTTGGGGQPQHF.

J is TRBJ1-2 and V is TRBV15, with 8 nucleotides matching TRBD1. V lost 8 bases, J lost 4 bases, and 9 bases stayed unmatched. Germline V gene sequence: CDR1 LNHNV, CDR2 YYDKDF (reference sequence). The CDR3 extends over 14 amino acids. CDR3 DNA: TGTGCCACCTATAAGACAGGGGAATTCTATGGCTACACCTTC. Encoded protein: CATYKTGEFYGYTF.

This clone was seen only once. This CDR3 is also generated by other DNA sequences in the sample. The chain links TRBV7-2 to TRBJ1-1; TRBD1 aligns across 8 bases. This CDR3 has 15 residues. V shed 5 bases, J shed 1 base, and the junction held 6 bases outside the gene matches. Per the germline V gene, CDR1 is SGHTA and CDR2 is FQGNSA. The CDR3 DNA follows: TGTGCCAGCAGCCTAGGGGACAGGAGGAACACTGAAGCTTTCTTT. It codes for CASSLGDRRNTEAFF.

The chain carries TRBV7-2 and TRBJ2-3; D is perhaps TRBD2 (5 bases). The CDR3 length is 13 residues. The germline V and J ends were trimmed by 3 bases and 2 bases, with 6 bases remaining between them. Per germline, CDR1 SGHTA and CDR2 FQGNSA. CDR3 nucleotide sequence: TGTGCCAGCAGCTTCGGGGTCACAGATACGCAGTATTTT. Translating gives CASSFGVTDTQYF.

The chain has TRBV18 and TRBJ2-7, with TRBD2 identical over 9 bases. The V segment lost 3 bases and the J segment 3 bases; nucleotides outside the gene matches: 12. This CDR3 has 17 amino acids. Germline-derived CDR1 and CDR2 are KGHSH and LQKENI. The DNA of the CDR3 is TGTGCCAGCTCACCTGATAAACCGGGACTAGCTTTCTACGAGCAGTACTTC. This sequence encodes CASSPDKPGLAFYEQYF.

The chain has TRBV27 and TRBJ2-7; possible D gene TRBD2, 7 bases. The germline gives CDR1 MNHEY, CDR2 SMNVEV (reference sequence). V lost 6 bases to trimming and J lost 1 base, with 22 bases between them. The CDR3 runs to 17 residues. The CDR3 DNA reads TGTGCCAGCAGCTCCCGCTGGGGGGGCGGGGTATCCTACGAGCAGTACTTC. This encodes CASSSRWGGGVSYEQYF.

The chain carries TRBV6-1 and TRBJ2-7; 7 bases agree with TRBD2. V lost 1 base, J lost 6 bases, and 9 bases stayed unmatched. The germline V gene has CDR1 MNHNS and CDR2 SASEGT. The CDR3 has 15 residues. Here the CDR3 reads CASSEVRLAVFEQYF. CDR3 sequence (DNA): TGTGCCAGCAGTGAAGTTCGGCTAGCGGTATTCGAGCAGTACTTC.

The chain's CDR3 is CASSQDWDRATEAFF. CDR3 nucleotides: TGTGCCAGCAGCCAAGATTGGGACAGGGCCACTGAAGCTTTCTTT. This chain links TRBV3-1 (or the pseudogene TRBV3-2) with TRBJ1-1, with 9 bases identical to TRBD1. This CDR3 has 15 amino acids. Germline CDR1 is LGHDT and CDR2 is YNNKEL (reference sequence). The junction had 3 bases not matched to a gene; V was cut back by 0 bases and J by 4 bases.

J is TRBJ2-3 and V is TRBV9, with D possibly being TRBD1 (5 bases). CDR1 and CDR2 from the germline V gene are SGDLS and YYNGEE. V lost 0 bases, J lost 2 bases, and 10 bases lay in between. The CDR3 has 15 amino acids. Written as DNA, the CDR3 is TGTGCCAGCAGCGTAGAACAGGTATTCACAGATACGCAGTATTTT. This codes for CASSVEQVFTDTQYF.

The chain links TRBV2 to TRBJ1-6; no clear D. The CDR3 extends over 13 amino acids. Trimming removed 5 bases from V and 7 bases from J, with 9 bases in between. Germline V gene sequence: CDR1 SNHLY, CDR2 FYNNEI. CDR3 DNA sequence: TGTGCCAGCAGTAGCGCAAGAAATTCACCCCTCCACTTT. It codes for CASSSARNSPLHF. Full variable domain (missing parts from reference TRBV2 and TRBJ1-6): EPEVTQTPSHQVTQMGQEVILRCVPISNHLYFYWYRQILGQKVEFLVSFYNNEISEKSEIFDDQFSVERPDGSNFTLKIRSTKLEDSAMYFCASSSARNSPLHFGNGTRLTVT.

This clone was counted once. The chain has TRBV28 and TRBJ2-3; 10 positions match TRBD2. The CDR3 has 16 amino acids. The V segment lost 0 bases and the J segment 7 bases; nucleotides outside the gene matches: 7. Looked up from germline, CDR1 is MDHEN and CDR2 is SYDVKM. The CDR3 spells CASSLWASGRLNTQYF. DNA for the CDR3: TGTGCCAGCAGTTTATGGGCTAGCGGGAGACTTAATACGCAGTATTTT.

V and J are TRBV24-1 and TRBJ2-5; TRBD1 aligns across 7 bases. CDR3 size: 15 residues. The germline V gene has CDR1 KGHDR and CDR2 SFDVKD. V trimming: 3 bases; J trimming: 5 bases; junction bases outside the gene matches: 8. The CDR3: CATSDDRAMGETQYF. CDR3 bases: TGTGCCACCAGTGATGACAGGGCGATGGGGGAGACCCAGTACTTC.

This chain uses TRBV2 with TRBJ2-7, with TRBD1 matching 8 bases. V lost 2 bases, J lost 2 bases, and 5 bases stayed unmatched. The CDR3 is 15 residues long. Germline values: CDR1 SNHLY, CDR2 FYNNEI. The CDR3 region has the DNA TGTGCCAGCAGTGAACAGGGGGCCTCAACCTACGAGCAGTACTTC. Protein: CASSEQGASTYEQYF.

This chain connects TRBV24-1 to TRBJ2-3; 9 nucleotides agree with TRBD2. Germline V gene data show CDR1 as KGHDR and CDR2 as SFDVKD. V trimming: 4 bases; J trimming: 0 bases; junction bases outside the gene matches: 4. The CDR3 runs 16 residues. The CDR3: CATSEPGTSSTDTQYF. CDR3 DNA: TGTGCCACCAGTGAACCCGGGACTAGCAGCACAGATACGCAGTATTTT.